This TCR beta chain came from a study of shared clonotypes between healthy human individuals. Each cell subset's genomic DNA was divided evenly among several immunoSEQ plates. TCRdb keeps only in-frame clones here, not all; method: immunoSEQ multiplex PCR. The sample has 190,000 or so clones; roughly 70% are singletons. The CDR3 loop spans 12 amino acids. The germline CDR1 and CDR2 sequences are GTSNPN and SVGIG (reference sequence). Trimming at V came to 0 bases and at J to 11 bases, leaving 6 bases not matched to a gene. The material sequenced was memory CD4+ T cells sorted from blood. Specified subset: CD45RA-negative fraction. The J gene is TRBJ1-1, the V gene TRBV30, with TRBD1 matching over 7 bases. The receptor comes from a man aged 25-45 years in good health. The DNA for the CDR3 is TGTGCCTGGAGTGTACGGGACAGCGGGGCTTTCTTT. It encodes CAWSVRDSGAFF.